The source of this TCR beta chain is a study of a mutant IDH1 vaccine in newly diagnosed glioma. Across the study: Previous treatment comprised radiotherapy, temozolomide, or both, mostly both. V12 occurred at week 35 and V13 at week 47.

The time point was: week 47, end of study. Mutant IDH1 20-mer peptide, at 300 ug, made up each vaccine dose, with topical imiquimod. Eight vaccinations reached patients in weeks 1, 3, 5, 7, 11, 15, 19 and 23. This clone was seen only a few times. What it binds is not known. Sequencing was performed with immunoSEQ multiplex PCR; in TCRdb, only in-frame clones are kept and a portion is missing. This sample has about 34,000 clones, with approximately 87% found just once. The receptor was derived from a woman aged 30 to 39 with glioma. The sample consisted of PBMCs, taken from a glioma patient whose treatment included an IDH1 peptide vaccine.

This CDR3 is CASSLEAGFNQPQHF. The DNA of the CDR3 is TGTGCCAGCAGCTTAGAGGCAGGGTTCAATCAGCCCCAGCATTTT. This chain joins TRBV11-2 and TRBJ1-5; the D gene is possibly TRBD1 (5 bases). CDR1 and CDR2 (germline): SGHAT, FQNNGV. V was cut by 0 bases and J by 3 bases, with 9 bases left in between. The CDR3 runs 15 residues.